The 8 T cell receptor beta chains given below trace back to one sample, sequenced in a study of blood T cell repertoires in COVID-19. TCRdb's table, derived via immunoSEQ multiplex PCR, lists solely in-frame clones and lacks some. The sample shows some 190,000 clones, around 85% of them seen only once. The source material was peripheral blood. The receptors were gathered from a human donor with active or convalescent COVID-19. The donor label of this sample is uncertain.

The gene calls are TRBV27 and TRBJ2-7; tentatively, D is TRBD2 (6 bases). V gave up 3 bases and J gave up 0 bases, with 9 bases separating them. The CDR3 contains 14 residues. Germline values: CDR1 MNHEY, CDR2 SMNVEV (reference sequence). The CDR3 spells CASSFLADSYEQYF. As DNA, the CDR3 is TGTGCCAGCAGTTTTTTAGCGGACTCCTACGAGCAGTACTTC.

The gene calls are TRBV9 and TRBJ1-1, with 8 bases that match TRBD1. Germline CDR1 is SGDLS and CDR2 is YYNGEE. The CDR3 consists of 16 residues. The trim removed 0 bases at V and 8 bases at J, leaving 12 bases unmatched. CDR3 protein: CASSVDGQGAGREAFF. The CDR3 DNA follows: TGTGCCAGCAGCGTAGATGGCCAGGGGGCCGGTAGAGAAGCTTTCTTT.

The chain links TRBV6-5 to TRBJ2-3; unclear D gene. Germline V gene sequence: CDR1 MNHEY, CDR2 SVGAGI. CDR3 length: 14 residues. V was clipped by 0 bases and J by 4 bases, with 8 bases between them. CDR3 DNA sequence: TGTGCCAGCAGTTACTCGAATTCGGCAGATACGCAGTATTTT. This codes for CASSYSNSADTQYF.

The DNA of the CDR3 is TGTGCCAGCTCGCCCGGACAGCCCCGTGGCTACACCTTC. Translation gives CASSPGQPRGYTF. The chain joins TRBV18 to TRBJ1-2, with a possible D match to TRBD1 (6 bases). V lost 6 bases, J lost 7 bases, and 15 bases lay in between. The CDR3 totals 13 residues. The germline CDR1 and CDR2 sequences are KGHSH and LQKENI.

This clone was detected only a few times. The chain has TRBV28 and TRBJ1-6; D gene unclear. The CDR3 length is 15 residues. V shed 3 bases and J shed 0 bases, with 6 bases lying between them. Germline-derived CDR1 and CDR2 are MDHEN and SYDVKM. DNA of the CDR3: TGTGCCAGCAGTTTTGGCAACTCCTATAATTCACCCCTCCACTTT. It specifies CASSFGNSYNSPLHF. The full variable domain, completed using reference TRBV28 and TRBJ1-6, is DVKVTQSSRYLVKRTGEKVFLECVQDMDHENMFWYRQDPGLGLRLIYFSYDVKMKEKGDIPEGYSVSREKKERFSLILESASTNQTSMYLCASSFGNSYNSPLHFGNGTRLTVT.

To note about this clone: One base away lies a much larger clone, so this may be a sequencing read error. Other DNA sequences in this sample translate to the same CDR3. This chain links TRBV28 with TRBJ2-7; D is possibly TRBD1 (5 bases). Trimming removed 2 bases at V and 0 bases at J, with 5 bases between. This CDR3 comprises 13 residues. Per germline, CDR1 MDHEN and CDR2 SYDVKM. CDR3 in amino acids: CASSLDSSYEQYF. CDR3 nucleotide sequence: TGTGCCAGCAGTTTAGACAGCTCCTACGAGCAGTACTTC.

V gene TRBV5-6 combines with J gene TRBJ2-5; no firm D call. Trimming took off 0 bases at V and 1 base at J, with 7 bases between the two ends. Germline values: CDR1 SGHDT, CDR2 YYEEEE. The CDR3 is 14 residues long. The CDR3 is CASSLVTFQETQYF. CDR3 bases: TGTGCCAGCAGCTTGGTAACTTTCCAAGAGACCCAGTACTTC.

The chain couples TRBV5-4 to TRBJ2-5, with 10 bases lining up with TRBD1. The CDR3 is made up of 15 amino acids. Germline-derived CDR1 and CDR2 are SGHNT and YYREEE (reference sequence). Trimming at V came to 0 bases and at J to 5 bases, leaving 4 bases not matched to a gene. The CDR3 nucleotides are TGTGCCAGCAGCTTGGGACAGGGGGCAGGGGAGACCCAGTACTTC. Its translation: CASSLGQGAGETQYF.